This T cell receptor (beta chain) appears in the sequencing data of a study of cytomegalovirus exposure and HLA in healthy donors. The primer mix had 60 Vbeta and 13 Jbeta primers. The data were produced by immunoSEQ multiplex PCR, yet TCRdb's version contains in-frame clones alone and is incomplete. The top ten hold around 1.4% of the sample, which has about 180,000 clones, 65% to 85% seen once. The sequence was obtained from a girl between 5 and 17 years old in good health and CMV-seropositive. Sequencing was performed on PBMCs.

CDR3 sequence (DNA): TGCGCCAGCAGCCAAGACCGGATAGCGGGATTGACGACAGATACGCAGTATTTT. Its protein product is CASSQDRIAGLTTDTQYF. V is TRBV4-3 and J is TRBJ2-3; TRBD2 agrees at 8 bases. Germline CDR1 reads LGHNA; CDR2 reads YSLEER. The V and J ends lost 0 bases and 3 bases, in that order; junction bases with no gene match: 11. This CDR3 is 18 amino acids long.